The clone carrying this T cell receptor beta chain was counted only a few times. The antigen is not known. TCRdb reprocessed the reads with MiXCR, giving one entry per CDR3 protein. The sample lists approximately 700,000 distinct CDR3 sequences; 35% were seen once. This entry is derived from a study of T cell repertoires in cytomegalovirus infection. About the study: Evidence of both CMV infection and a matching HLA type came from public TCR beta signatures. Study-level results: Accumulated public TCR beta family frequency recognized individuals carrying CMV together with the relevant HLA. Ex vivo, HLA-C-restricted CMV-specific TCR beta clonotypes prevailed over the rest of the response.

The CDR3 runs to 11 residues. Trimming took 7 bases from V and 6 from J; bases not matched to a gene: 3. The chain is built from TRBV12-3 or TRBV12-4 and TRBJ2-7, with 7 bases matching TRBD2. The sequencing input was PBMCs. The TCR was taken from a human donor in good health (CMV status not recorded). Some clones in this sample may be carry-over from other donors' samples. The CDR3 reads CASNSGGEQYF. In DNA, the CDR3 is TGTGCCAGCAACTCGGGGGGCGAGCAGTACTTC.